These T cell receptor beta chains were read from a single sample in a study of T-cell reconstitution after alpha-beta-depleted transplantation in children. TCRdb called the PCR reads again in MiXCR, with one record for every CDR3 protein. Here the sample spans 250,000 to 400,000 distinct CDR3 sequences, approximately 23% being singletons. Sequenced material: PBMCs, mostly from graft donor cells, taken 180 days after TCRalphabeta/CD19-depleted stem cell transplant. The receptors shown here come from a male patient younger than 18 who had a stem cell transplant for acute lymphoblastic leukemia, so the T cells may come from the graft donor. The CDR3 runs from the conserved cysteine through the conserved F or W. Each record gives: clone size, D gene, V gene, J gene, CDR3 protein, CDR3 DNA. A D gene is named only where the DNA matches it firmly. Clone size is not always given. Where it is, it says once, few, many or a class for expanded clones.

>NA|TRBD1|TRBV7-9|TRBJ2-4
CASSKQGALAKNIQYF
TGTGCCAGCAGTAAACAGGGGGCCTTAGCCAAAAACATTCAGTACTTC
>few|NA|TRBV7-2|TRBJ2-7
CASSLGLRWGNSYEQYF
TGTGCCAGCAGCTTAGGCTTGAGGTGGGGTAACTCCTACGAGCAGTACTTC
>NA|NA|TRBV29-1|TRBJ2-7
CSVEGGLYYEQYF
TGCAGCGTTGAGGGGGGCCTTTACTACGAGCAGTACTTC
>NA|NA|TRBV20-1|TRBJ2-3
CSAGGTPTDTQYF
TGCAGTGCCGGCGGGACGCCCACAGATACGCAGTATTTT
>NA|TRBD2|TRBV6-1|TRBJ2-7
CASRGLATDEQYF
TGTGCCAGCAGGGGACTAGCGACGGACGAGCAGTACTTC
>NA|TRBD2|TRBV27|TRBJ2-3
CASSLGPGRGRTDTQYF
TGTGCCAGCAGTTTGGGACCCGGGAGGGGACGGACAGATACGCAGTATTTT
>few|NA|TRBV5-1|TRBJ2-7
CASSFRDGWYEQYF
TGCGCCAGCAGCTTCCGGGACGGCTGGTACGAGCAGTACTTC
>NA|TRBD1|TRBV5-1|TRBJ1-4
CASSFRQGADGKLFF
TGCGCCAGCAGCTTCAGGCAGGGGGCAGATGGAAAACTGTTTTTT
>NA|NA|TRBV29-1|TRBJ2-7
CSVGAQRYEQYF
TGCAGCGTCGGGGCACAACGCTACGAGCAGTACTTC
>NA|NA|TRBV11-1|TRBJ2-2
CASTAGTGELFF
TGTGCCAGCACCGCAGGCACCGGGGAGCTGTTTTTT
>NA|NA|TRBV5-6|TRBJ1-2
CASSPGRVERYTF
TGTGCCAGCAGCCCCGGCAGGGTCGAGCGCTACACCTTC
>NA|TRBD2|TRBV2|TRBJ2-1
CASRGPGLAGNEQFF
TGTGCCAGCAGGGGGCCCGGACTAGCGGGCAATGAGCAGTTCTTC
>once|NA|TRBV25-1|TRBJ2-7
CASSEHEQYF
TGTGCCAGCAGTGAACACGAGCAGTACTTC
>NA|NA|TRBV27|TRBJ2-7
CASSLSGAVYEQYF
TGTGCCAGCAGTTTATCCGGGGCCGTCTACGAGCAGTACTTC
>few|TRBD2|TRBV20-1|TRBJ2-7
CSARGTSGSYEQYF
TGCAGTGCTAGGGGGACTAGCGGCTCCTACGAGCAGTACTTC
>few|NA|TRBV10-3|TRBJ1-2
CAISETPNYGYTF
TGTGCCATCAGTGAGACCCCGAACTATGGCTACACCTTC
>once|TRBD2|TRBV5-1|TRBJ2-7
CASSWTSGNIHEQYF
TGCGCCAGCAGCTGGACTAGCGGGAATATCCACGAGCAGTACTTC
>NA|NA|TRBV5-5|TRBJ2-1
CASRPGQKSYNEQFF
TGTGCCAGCAGGCCGGGGCAAAAGTCTTACAATGAGCAGTTCTTC
>NA|NA|TRBV20-1|TRBJ1-5
CSASTGGVNQPQHF
TGCAGTGCGTCGACAGGTGGGGTGAATCAGCCCCAGCATTTT
>few|NA|TRBV28|TRBJ1-6
CASSSRLMNSPLHF
TGTGCCAGCAGTTCTAGACTGATGAATTCACCCCTCCACTTT
>once|NA|TRBV6-5|TRBJ2-1
CASSYSGPSYNEQFF
TGTGCCAGCAGTTACTCGGGACCCTCCTACAATGAGCAGTTCTTC
>few|TRBD2|TRBV9|TRBJ2-2
CASSAGLAGTGELFF
TGTGCCAGCAGCGCGGGACTAGCGGGCACCGGGGAGCTGTTTTTT
>NA|NA|TRBV12-3/TRBV12-4|TRBJ1-6
CASSSKDPLDPLHF
TGTGCCAGCAGTTCCAAGGACCCCCTCGATCCCCTCCACTTT
>NA|NA|TRBV20-1|TRBJ2-5
CSPKGLLPETQYF
TGCAGCCCCAAGGGGTTGCTCCCAGAGACCCAGTACTTC
>few|TRBD2|TRBV5-1|TRBJ2-3
CASSLAEAGGTDTQYF
TGCGCCAGCAGCTTGGCCGAAGCGGGAGGGACAGATACGCAGTATTTT
>NA|TRBD1|TRBV4-2|TRBJ2-5
CASSPGQIEETQYF
TGTGCCAGCAGCCCGGGACAGATCGAAGAGACCCAGTACTTC
>NA|TRBD1|TRBV20-1|TRBJ1-2
CSALRGREGYTF
TGCAGTGCTCTCAGGGGGCGGGAGGGCTACACCTTC
>NA|NA|TRBV27|TRBJ1-6
CASTVTGHYNSPLHF
TGTGCCAGCACGGTCACGGGGCACTATAATTCACCCCTCCACTTT
>NA|TRBD2|TRBV7-2|TRBJ2-1
CASSLQTSGISYNEQFF
TGTGCCAGCAGCTTGCAGACTAGCGGGATCTCCTACAATGAGCAGTTCTTC
>NA|NA|TRBV20-1|TRBJ2-6
CSASPPVGTLAGANVLTF
TGCAGTGCTTCCCCTCCCGTCGGGACTCTTGCTGGGGCCAACGTCCTGACTTTC
>NA|NA|TRBV7-9|TRBJ2-5
CASSTKDWYEETQYF
TGTGCCAGCAGCACCAAGGACTGGTACGAAGAGACCCAGTACTTC
>NA|NA|TRBV10-3|TRBJ2-2
CAISEPFGLTNTGELFF
TGTGCCATCAGTGAGCCGTTTGGCCTAACGAACACCGGGGAGCTGTTTTTT
>NA|NA|TRBV12-3/TRBV12-4|TRBJ2-7
CASSLIPGPPVYEQYF
TGTGCCAGCAGTTTAATCCCAGGCCCGCCCGTCTACGAGCAGTACTTC
>NA|NA|TRBV7-9|TRBJ2-7
CASSWPNSYEQYF
TGTGCCAGCAGCTGGCCTAACTCCTACGAGCAGTACTTC
>NA|TRBD2|TRBV10-3|TRBJ2-7
CAISAPSGSYHEQYF
TGTGCCATCAGTGCCCCTAGCGGGAGCTACCACGAGCAGTACTTC
>many|NA|TRBV3-1|TRBJ2-2
CASSHLGGMGGELFF
TGTGCCAGCAGCCATCTTGGAGGGATGGGCGGGGAGCTGTTTTTT
>many|NA|TRBV12-3/TRBV12-4|TRBJ2-7
CASSLASGYEQYF
TGTGCCAGCAGCCTCGCGAGCGGTTACGAGCAGTACTTC
>NA|NA|TRBV2|TRBJ2-3
CAGSADFYTDTQYF
TGTGCCGGCAGTGCCGACTTCTACACAGATACGCAGTATTTT
>NA|NA|TRBV20-1|TRBJ1-6
CSVETDSNSPLHF
TGCAGTGTAGAGACGGACTCAAATTCACCCCTCCACTTT
>NA|NA|TRBV9|TRBJ2-7
CASSVGGSYSYEQYF
TGTGCCAGCAGCGTAGGGGGTTCCTACTCCTACGAGCAGTACTTC
>few|NA|TRBV29-1|TRBJ2-1
CSVEDGAGSLTYNEQFF
TGCAGCGTTGAAGATGGGGCAGGGTCTCTGACCTACAATGAGCAGTTCTTC
>NA|TRBD2|TRBV20-1|TRBJ2-7
CSARVGGSRYEQYF
TGCAGTGCTAGAGTCGGGGGGAGTCGTTACGAGCAGTACTTC
>NA|TRBD1|TRBV24-1|TRBJ2-3
CATRDRADTQYF
TGTGCCACCAGAGACAGGGCAGATACGCAGTATTTT
>few|NA|TRBV7-9|TRBJ2-3
CASSLGLGPTSTDTQYF
TGTGCCAGCAGCTTGGGGCTGGGGCCCACTAGCACAGATACGCAGTATTTT
>NA|NA|TRBV3-1|TRBJ2-7
CASSQDRELLYYEQYF
TGTGCCAGCAGCCAAGATCGGGAACTGCTATACTACGAGCAGTACTTC
>few|TRBD2|TRBV5-1|TRBJ2-1
CASRILAVSYNEQFF
TGCGCCAGCAGAATACTAGCGGTCTCCTACAATGAGCAGTTCTTC
>few|TRBD2|TRBV3-1|TRBJ2-1
CASSQVLAGNEQFF
TGTGCCAGCAGCCAGGTGCTAGCGGGCAATGAGCAGTTCTTC
>few|TRBD2|TRBV2|TRBJ2-1
CASSQLLAGEQFF
TGTGCCAGCAGTCAACTTCTAGCGGGAGAGCAGTTCTTC
>once|NA|TRBV15|TRBJ1-6
CATSRMGYSPLHF
TGTGCCACCAGTCGGATGGGGTACTCACCCCTCCACTTT
>few|NA|TRBV18|TRBJ2-1
CASSPLSGQSSYNEQFF
TGTGCCAGCTCACCACTGTCAGGACAGAGCTCCTACAATGAGCAGTTCTTC
>few|TRBD2|TRBV6-2/TRBV6-3|TRBJ2-7
CASSATSGRAYEQYF
TGTGCCAGCAGTGCGACTAGCGGGAGAGCCTACGAGCAGTACTTC
>NA|TRBD1|TRBV25-1|TRBJ2-3
CASGWTGGPRDTQYF
TGTGCCAGCGGATGGACAGGGGGGCCACGAGATACGCAGTATTTT
>few|NA|TRBV15|TRBJ2-7
CATSITRVYEQYF
TGTGCCACCAGCATTACCAGGGTCTACGAGCAGTACTTC